This is a list of T cell receptor beta chains from one sample in a study of blood T cell repertoires in COVID-19. Only in-frame clones appear in the TCRdb table, and some are missing; sequencing was by immunoSEQ multiplex PCR. This sample has 50,000 to 85,000 clones, with roughly nine tenths found just once. Specimen: peripheral blood. These receptors originate from a human donor in a cohort sampled during active COVID-19. Each CDR3 is given with its conserved first and last residue.

V	J	CDR3
TRBV5-1	TRBJ2-1	CASSFLNEQFF
TRBV29-1	TRBJ2-2	CSVGVAGEYTGELFF
TRBV9	TRBJ2-3	CASSVGLLAGGNTDTQYF
TRBV7-9	TRBJ2-1	CASSLRQGSGNEQFF
TRBV29-1	TRBJ2-4	CSVAGTSVRGNIQYF
TRBV7-9	TRBJ2-2	CASSRTGVNTGELFF
TRBV7-9	TRBJ2-7	CASSQPQGYEQYF
TRBV3-1/TRBV3-2	TRBJ2-5	CASSQDRGGGAPETQYF
TRBV6-2/TRBV6-3	TRBJ2-7	CASSLPGQGAIHEQYF
TRBV27	TRBJ1-4	CASRGQGVPTNEKLFF
TRBV7-2	TRBJ1-5	CASSLERGNQPQHF
TRBV5-4	TRBJ2-7	CASSLPGVYEQYF
TRBV30	TRBJ2-7	CAWSTSAYYEQYF
TRBV3-1/TRBV3-2	TRBJ2-1	CASSLAGEHNEQFF
TRBV27	TRBJ1-2	CASTDRGSHGYTF
TRBV19	TRBJ2-1	CASSIHGGSYYNEQFF
TRBV7-9	TRBJ1-3	CASSSRKGQVISGNTIYF
TRBV5-1	TRBJ2-3	CASSIGLAIAVTDTQYF
TRBV7-8	TRBJ2-2	CASGYRAAGMTGELFF
TRBV19	TRBJ1-1	CASSWDSESTEAFF
TRBV15	TRBJ2-4	CATSRDRDRNIQYF
TRBV28	TRBJ2-1	CASVGAGTSRNEQFF
TRBV25-1	TRBJ2-7	CASSEGVSGDYEQYF
TRBV27	TRBJ2-3	CASSLIAGGSTDTQYF
TRBV7-2	TRBJ1-1	CASSGSSEGTEAFF
TRBV18	TRBJ1-6	CASSPPRTGENSPLHF
TRBV15	TRBJ1-4	CATIMSGGTNEKLFF
TRBV6-6	TRBJ1-3	CASSYHIGQGNTIYF
TRBV7-9	TRBJ2-2	CASSLDELAGNFGELFF
TRBV7-8	TRBJ1-2	CASSPWTGASYGYTF
TRBV19	TRBJ1-2	CASSPRDIYGYTF
TRBV5-8	TRBJ1-4	CASSWGRMTNEKLFF
TRBV28	TRBJ2-2	CASSSPGQPNTGELFF
TRBV6-2/TRBV6-3	TRBJ2-1	CASSRPRTGKVVNEQFF
TRBV6-1	TRBJ1-4	CASSEAQGFEKLFF
TRBV24-1	TRBJ2-1	CATEAGGHAEQFF
TRBV5-4	TRBJ1-1	CASSTGGRTEAFF
TRBV6-5	TRBJ2-7	CASRQGHSYEQYF
TRBV5-6	TRBJ1-2	CASSLSDRALPYGYTF
TRBV4-1	TRBJ2-6	CASSTNGAGANVLTF
TRBV19	TRBJ1-1	CASSPDRGTEAFF
TRBV4-3	TRBJ2-1	CASSQRRQVYNEQFF
TRBV2	TRBJ2-5	CASSPSRTNQETQYF
TRBV20-1	TRBJ2-7	CSASSAGGTGEQYF
TRBV19	TRBJ2-1	CASSTGTNSRNEQFF
TRBV27	TRBJ2-5	CASSSFGTSGNEETQYF